The clone carrying this T cell receptor (beta chain) showed up just once. The sample comes from a study of blood T cell repertoires in COVID-19. Membership in each cohort depended on participant-reported clinical history. Donors in Cohort 3 who had recovered were those with two negative PCRs, healthcare professional clearance, or resolution of their symptoms. The CDR3 is 14 residues long. CDR1 and CDR2 from the germline V gene are ENHRY and SYGVKD. Trimming pared 4 bases from V and 7 bases from J, leaving 11 bases between. Authors' processing steps: Estimated nucleated cell counts came from reference gene primer amplification. Profiling relied on immunoSEQ multiplex PCR, and the TCRdb table lists in-frame clones only, not all of them. Clonal size and the V and J genes are those of that table, whereas D and trimming came from the DNA. The data hold about 480,000 clones, with around 87% observed a single time.

This chain links TRBV10-3 with TRBJ1-6; perhaps TRBD1 as D (5 bases). Sequencing was performed on PBMCs or T cells enriched from blood (not recorded which). The receptor was isolated from a woman aged 40 to 50 who had recovered from COVID-19. CDR3 coding DNA: TGTGCCATCAGTGGGGGCCCTGAAAATTCACCCCTCCACTTT. Its protein product is CAISGGPENSPLHF.